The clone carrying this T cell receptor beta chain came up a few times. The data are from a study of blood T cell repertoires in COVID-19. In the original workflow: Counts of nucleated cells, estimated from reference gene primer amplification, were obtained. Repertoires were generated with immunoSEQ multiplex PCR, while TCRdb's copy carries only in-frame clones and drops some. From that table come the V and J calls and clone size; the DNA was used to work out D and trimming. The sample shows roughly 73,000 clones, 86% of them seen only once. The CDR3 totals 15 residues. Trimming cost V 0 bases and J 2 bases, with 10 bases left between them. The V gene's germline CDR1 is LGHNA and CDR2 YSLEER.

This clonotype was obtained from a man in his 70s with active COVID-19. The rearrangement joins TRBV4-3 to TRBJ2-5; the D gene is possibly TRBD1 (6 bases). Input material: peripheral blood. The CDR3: CASSQEWQGQETQYF. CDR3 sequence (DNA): TGCGCCAGCAGCCAAGAGTGGCAGGGGCAAGAGACCCAGTACTTC.